The TCR beta chain under discussion was sequenced for a study of T cell changes during pregnancy in multiple sclerosis. There are 17 residues in the CDR3. V gave up 1 base and J gave up 5 bases, with 18 bases separating them. CDR1 and CDR2 from the germline V gene are SGHVS and FQNEAQ. Sequenced by immunoSEQ multiplex PCR; TCRdb stores in-frame clones only, minus some. The data show some 120,000 clones, approximately 96% seen once. The source is a female donor with multiple sclerosis, enrolled in a pregnancy study. The rearrangement joins TRBV7-8 to TRBJ1-5; D gene uncertain. Sequencing used peripheral blood, obtained after pregnancy. CDR3 DNA: TGTGCCAGCAGCTTAGTAGCAGACGATATGGATGATCAGCCCCAGCATTTT. Its translation: CASSLVADDMDDQPQHF.